This entry lists 24 T cell receptor beta chains sequenced from one sample in a study of graft-versus-host responses after intestinal transplantation. Assay used: immunoSEQ multiplex PCR; TCRdb lists only in-frame clones, some missing. Here the sample spans just over 15,000 clones, about 87% being singletons. The sample was bone marrow, taken approximately 120 days after intestinal transplantation. The source of these receptors is a human patient who received an intestinal transplant, so some T cells may come from the graft donor.

The chain combines TRBV10-3 with TRBJ1-2, with D possibly TRBD1 on 6 matching bases. The CDR3 has 16 residues. Between the trimmed V and J ends, which lost 3 bases and 4 bases, there was a span of 18 bases. CDR1 and CDR2 from the germline V gene are ENHRY and SYGVKD. The CDR3 DNA reads as TGTGCCATCAGTGATAGGTTAACAGGGTTGCCCTATGGCTACACCTTC. Amino acids: CAISDRLTGLPYGYTF.

The CDR3 region is CASSMTVRVDEQYF. The CDR3 DNA reads as TGTGCCAGCAGTATGACAGTTCGGGTCGACGAGCAGTACTTC. The chain links TRBV6-5 to TRBJ2-7, with D perhaps TRBD1 (5 bases). Germline V gives CDR1 MNHEY, CDR2 SVGAGI. V lost 5 bases to trimming and J lost 5 bases, with 16 bases between them. The CDR3 spans 14 residues.

This rearrangement joins TRBV7-9 to TRBJ2-1, with D uncertain. Between the trimmed V and J ends, which lost 8 bases and 4 bases, there was a span of 12 bases. Germline CDR1 SEHNR, CDR2 FQNEAQ (reference sequence). This CDR3 is 13 amino acids long. The CDR3: CASGSRVYNEQFF. Written as DNA, the CDR3 is TGTGCCAGCGGCTCTCGGGTATACAATGAGCAGTTCTTC.

V gene TRBV7-8 combines with J gene TRBJ2-5; 7 bases line up with TRBD2. The V and J ends lost 4 bases and 6 bases, in that order; junction bases with no gene match: 5. CDR3 length: 13 amino acids. Germline V gives CDR1 SGHVS, CDR2 FQNEAQ. CDR3 sequence reads: CASSSRERQTQYF. For the CDR3, the DNA is TGTGCCAGCAGCTCGCGGGAGAGACAGACCCAGTACTTC.

J is TRBJ2-3 and V is TRBV15; 11 positions match TRBD2. CDR1 and CDR2 (germline): LNHNV, YYDKDF (reference sequence). The CDR3 contains 20 residues. The V segment lost 5 bases and the J segment 1 base; nucleotides outside the gene matches: 17. CDR3 region: CATSLGFSGRAQGGTDTQYF. As DNA, the CDR3 is TGTGCCACCAGCTTGGGGTTTAGCGGGAGGGCTCAGGGGGGCACAGATACGCAGTATTTT.

This clone has just a few counts. This rearrangement joins TRBV6-4 to TRBJ2-1; 13 bases fit TRBD2. The germline CDR1 and CDR2 sequences are MRHNA and SNTAGT. The V segment lost 3 bases and the J segment 5 bases; nucleotides outside the gene matches: 1. CDR3 length: 15 amino acids. In DNA, the CDR3 is TGTGCCAGCAGTGAGGGGACTAGCGGGAACAATGAGCAGTTCTTC. Translation gives CASSEGTSGNNEQFF.

V gene TRBV7-9 combines with J gene TRBJ1-2, with 7 bases matching TRBD1. The CDR3 has 14 residues. Per germline, CDR1 SEHNR and CDR2 FQNEAQ (reference sequence). V lost 1 base to trimming and J lost 9 bases; unmatched junction nucleotides: 8. The CDR3 region has the DNA TGTGCCAGCAGCTTAGAGGAGGAGGGGGCGAGCTACACCTTC. Its protein is CASSLEEEGASYTF.

V gene TRBV5-4 combines with J gene TRBJ2-7; D is perhaps TRBD1 or TRBD2 (5 bases each). The CDR3 has 13 amino acids. Per germline, CDR1 SGHNT and CDR2 YYREEE (reference sequence). Between the trimmed V and J ends, which lost 4 bases and 3 bases, there was a span of 11 bases. CDR3 DNA sequence: TGTGCCAGCAGCCCCGGGACCTACTACGAGCAGTACTTC. Its protein product is CASSPGTYYEQYF.

This rearrangement joins TRBV6-5 to TRBJ1-5; a possible D gene is TRBD1 (6 bases). With 4 bases removed from V and 1 base from J, the gap between germline ends came to 11 bases. The CDR3 has 15 amino acids. Germline CDR1 reads MNHEY; CDR2 reads SVGAGI. The CDR3 sequence is CASSSQGQSNQPQHF. The CDR3, as DNA: TGTGCCAGCAGTTCCCAAGGACAGAGCAATCAGCCCCAGCATTTT.

This clone was detected only once. This chain joins TRBV5-6 and TRBJ2-3; maybe TRBD2 (6 bases). Trimming took 2 bases from V and 4 from J, leaving 11 bases between them. Germline assignment: CDR1 SGHDT and CDR2 YYEEEE. The CDR3 totals 14 residues. The CDR3 spells CASSFGTGADTQYF. The CDR3 DNA is TGTGCCAGCAGCTTCGGGACTGGGGCAGATACGCAGTATTTT.

This chain joins TRBV4-2 and TRBJ1-6; D uncertain. Between the trimmed V and J ends, which lost 1 base and 9 bases, there was a span of 16 bases. This CDR3 has 16 amino acids. Germline CDR1 LGHNA, CDR2 YNFKEQ. The CDR3: CASSQAIGSQGSPLHF. For the CDR3, the DNA is TGTGCCAGCAGCCAAGCCATCGGCAGCCAAGGTTCACCCCTCCACTTT.

V and J are TRBV25-1 and TRBJ2-2; 7 nucleotides match TRBD2. The CDR3 contains 16 residues. Germline V CDR1 and CDR2: MGHDK, SYGVNS. J was trimmed by 1 base and V by 2 bases; bases with no gene match: 4. Here the CDR3 DNA reads TGTGCCAGCAGTGAACCGGCTAGCGGGAACACCGGGGAGCTGTTTTTT. Encoded protein: CASSEPASGNTGELFF.

J is TRBJ2-1 and V is TRBV19, with 10 bases that match TRBD2. Unmatched junction bases numbered 8, after V lost 5 bases and J lost 7 bases. Per germline, CDR1 LNHDA and CDR2 SQIVND (reference sequence). This CDR3 is 15 amino acids long. CDR3 nucleotide sequence: TGTGCCAGTAGTCTCGCTAGCGGGAGTTATAATGAGCAGTTCTTC. As protein: CASSLASGSYNEQFF.

The chain joins TRBV27 to TRBJ2-7, with 12 nucleotides matching TRBD1. The CDR3 spans 14 residues. Trimming took 7 bases from V and 4 from J; bases not matched to a gene: 5. CDR1 MNHEY and CDR2 SMNVEV come from the germline V gene (reference sequence). CDR3 sequence reads: CASKAGQGAYEQYF. DNA of the CDR3: TGTGCCAGCAAAGCGGGACAGGGGGCGTACGAGCAGTACTTC.

This chain uses TRBV9 with TRBJ2-5, with 7 bases matching TRBD2. CDR1 is SGDLS, CDR2 YYNGEE, per germline. The length of the CDR3 is 14 residues. Trimming at V came to 0 bases and at J to 4 bases, leaving 3 bases not matched to a gene. CDR3 loop: CASSVATGGETQYF. The CDR3, as DNA: TGTGCCAGCAGCGTAGCTACGGGGGGAGAGACCCAGTACTTC.

The J gene is TRBJ1-4, the V gene TRBV4-3; 7 bases are a match to TRBD1. The CDR3 has 15 residues. V lost 1 base to trimming and J lost 6 bases; unmatched junction nucleotides: 5. Germline V gene sequence: CDR1 LGHNA, CDR2 YSLEER. DNA for the CDR3: TGCGCCAGCAGCCAAGCAAGGGGGACAGATGAAAAACTGTTTTTT. It is translated as CASSQARGTDEKLFF.

The chain is built from TRBV10-3 and TRBJ2-1, with TRBD2 matching 7 bases. There are 14 residues in the CDR3. Germline V gives CDR1 ENHRY, CDR2 SYGVKD. Trimming at V came to 7 bases and at J to 7 bases, leaving 10 bases not matched to a gene. The CDR3 DNA follows: TGTGCCATCAACGGCGGGAGCAGACGAAATGAGCAGTTCTTC. Protein sequence: CAINGGSRRNEQFF.

This clone appeared a few times. The gene calls are TRBV28 and TRBJ2-7; 7 bases are shared with TRBD1. Losses at the gene ends were 3 bases for V and 3 bases for J; bases not matched to a gene: 5. The CDR3 is 14 residues long. Germline CDR1 and CDR2: MDHEN and SYDVKM. CDR3 in amino acids: CASSFRDRVYEQYF. The DNA of the CDR3 is TGTGCCAGCAGTTTCAGAGACAGGGTCTACGAGCAGTACTTC.

The V call is TRBV28, the J call TRBJ2-1, with TRBD2 as a possible D gene (6 bases). Germline V gives CDR1 MDHEN, CDR2 SYDVKM. With 3 bases removed from V and 0 bases from J, the gap between germline ends came to 30 bases. CDR3 length: 22 residues. In DNA, the CDR3 is TGTGCCAGCAGTTTCTGGGCTAGCGTCCCGATGCGGACTGAGAGCTCCTACAATGAGCAGTTCTTC. Protein: CASSFWASVPMRTESSYNEQFF.

The chain links TRBV19 to TRBJ2-7; 13 bases are shared with TRBD2. The CDR3 spans 14 residues. With 5 bases clipped from V and 7 bases from J, the junction kept 5 bases outside the gene matches. Per the germline V gene, CDR1 is LNHDA and CDR2 is SQIVND (reference sequence). The CDR3 DNA follows: TGTGCCAGTAGTTGGACTAGCGGGAGAGGTGAGCAGTACTTC. This encodes CASSWTSGRGEQYF.

The chain has TRBV5-1 and TRBJ2-3; 8 bases are shared with TRBD2. This CDR3 spans 17 amino acids. Trimming at V came to 0 bases and at J to 0 bases, leaving 6 bases not matched to a gene. Germline V gene sequence: CDR1 SGHRS, CDR2 YFSETQ. The CDR3 DNA reads as TGCGCCAGCAGCTTGGCCCTTCTAGCGGGTAGCACAGATACGCAGTATTTT. Translating it yields CASSLALLAGSTDTQYF. Supplemented by reference TRBV5-1 and TRBJ2-3, the full variable domain reads KAGVTQTPRYLIKTRGQQVTLSCSPISGHRSVSWYQQTPGQGLQFLFEYFSETQRNKGNFPGRFSGRQFSNSRSEMNVSTLELGDSALYLCASSLALLAGSTDTQYFGPGTRLTVL.

The chain recombines TRBV9 with TRBJ2-1, with a tentative D call TRBD2 (5 bases). Germline V CDR1 and CDR2: SGDLS, YYNGEE. This CDR3 has 14 amino acids. The V end lost 3 bases, the J end lost 6 bases, and 13 bases lay between the germline ends. The CDR3: CASSAPRDANEQFF. Here the CDR3 DNA reads TGTGCCAGCAGCGCGCCTCGGGATGCCAATGAGCAGTTCTTC. Variable domain in full (rest from reference TRBV9 and TRBJ2-1): DSGVTQTPKHLITATGQRVTLRCSPRSGDLSVYWYQQSLDQGLQFLIQYYNGEERAKGNILERFSAQQFPDLHSELNLSSLELGDSALYFCASSAPRDANEQFFGPGTRLTVL.

This clone was counted only a few times. The rearrangement links TRBV7-3 to TRBJ2-3, with TRBD2 matching 8 bases. CDR3 length equals 14 residues. Germline trimming cut 3 bases from V and 5 bases from J; bases unmatched to any gene: 4. Germline-derived CDR1 and CDR2 are SGHTA and FQGTGA. The CDR3 sequence is CASSLAGGVDTQYF. The CDR3 DNA follows: TGTGCCAGCAGCTTGGCGGGAGGTGTAGATACGCAGTATTTT.

The V and J genes are TRBV7-3 and TRBJ2-5, with TRBD1 as a possible D gene (5 bases). The CDR3 has 15 residues. Germline assignment: CDR1 SGHTA and CDR2 FQGTGA. V was cut by 5 bases and J by 1 base, with 14 bases left in between. The CDR3, as DNA: TGTGCCAGCAGCCCACTGGGGCTGATCCAAGAGACCCAGTACTTC. Its protein is CASSPLGLIQETQYF.